What follows are 31 T cell receptor beta chains derived from one specimen sequenced in a study of post-analysis software for immune sequencing data. Study-level findings and limits: Patients showed TRBV5-6, TRBV5-1 and TRBV20-1 among a few TRBV segments more frequent than in controls.

For these receptors, no antigen is known. Unique molecular identifiers tagged the TCR beta cDNA libraries. TCRdb reprocessed the PCR reads via MiXCR and lists one record per CDR3 protein. This table has 380,000 or so distinct CDR3 sequences, less than 40% appearing once. Sequences were obtained from blood. The receptors were gathered from a girl aged 10-17 years with multiple sclerosis.

The gene calls are TRBV5-1 and TRBJ1-2; 7 bases map to TRBD1. The CDR3 length is 13 residues. Trimming at V came to 6 bases and at J to 8 bases, leaving 10 bases not matched to a gene. Per the germline V gene, CDR1 is SGHRS and CDR2 is YFSETQ. The CDR3 loop reads CASKDGQAGGYTF. CDR3 in DNA: TGCGCCAGCAAAGATGGACAGGCCGGCGGCTACACCTTC.

In its sample, this clonotype was seen many times. The junction differs from germline at one of its ends, possibly a read error. The chain employs TRBV5-1 and TRBJ1-2, with D possibly TRBD1 on 5 matching bases. The germline gives CDR1 SGHRS, CDR2 YFSETQ. The CDR3 loop spans 13 amino acids. The CDR3 coding sequence is TGTGCCAGCAGCTTGGAGGCAGGGTATGGCTACACCTTC. This codes for CASSLEAGYGYTF.

This clonotype was detected a few times. The rearrangement uses TRBV7-9 and TRBJ1-2; 11 bases are a match to TRBD1. Trimming at V came to 3 bases and at J to 2 bases, leaving 5 bases not matched to a gene. The CDR3 spans 16 residues. Looked up from germline, CDR1 is SEHNR and CDR2 is FQNEAQ (reference sequence). The CDR3 bases are TGTGCCAGCAGCTTGTTGGACAGGGGGCCAAACTATGGCTACACCTTC. Its translation: CASSLLDRGPNYGYTF.

This clonotype was recorded many times. V and J are TRBV3-1 and TRBJ2-2; 7 bases align to TRBD1. The CDR3 is 13 amino acids. Unmatched junction bases numbered 6, after V lost 3 bases and J lost 11 bases. Germline CDR1 LGHDT, CDR2 YNNKEL (reference sequence). The CDR3, as DNA: TGTGCCAGCAGCCATGATAACAGGGGTGAGCTGTTTTTT. The encoded protein is CASSHDNRGELFF.

The chain recombines TRBV20-1 with TRBJ1-1, with TRBD1 matching 8 bases. Germline CDR1 is DFQATT and CDR2 is SNEGSKA (reference sequence). The CDR3 covers 15 residues. After removal of 0 bases from V and 11 bases from J, the junction contained 14 bases not matched to a gene. The CDR3 nucleotides are TGCAGTGCTAGAGATGCACAGGGGGGCCGGGGGATTGCTTTCTTT. The encoded protein is CSARDAQGGRGIAFF.

The rearrangement uses TRBV3-1 and TRBJ2-7; weak D call: TRBD1 (6 bases). The V end lost 0 bases, the J end lost 2 bases, and 8 bases lay between the germline ends. The germline V gene encodes CDR1 LGHDT and CDR2 YNNKEL (reference sequence). The CDR3 runs 14 residues. The CDR3 DNA reads TGTGCCAGCAGCCAAGAAGGACAGCCCTACGAGCAGTACTTC. It translates to CASSQEGQPYEQYF.

The chain uses TRBV29-1 and TRBJ2-7, with 7 bases lining up with TRBD1. With V trimmed by 7 bases and J by 3 bases, 9 bases remained unmatched. Germline loops: CDR1 SQVTM, CDR2 ANQGSEA. This CDR3 contains 13 residues. The CDR3 DNA follows: TGCAGCGCCGGGACAGCGACTAACTACGAGCAGTACTTC. Protein sequence: CSAGTATNYEQYF.

V gene TRBV5-1 combines with J gene TRBJ2-1, with 9 nucleotides matching TRBD1. The germline CDR1 and CDR2 sequences are SGHRS and YFSETQ. This CDR3 is built from 16 residues. The J segment lost 2 bases and the V segment lost 6 bases, leaving 9 bases of the junction unmatched. For the CDR3, the DNA is TGCGCCAGCATGACCGCACGGACAGGGGCCTACAATGAGCAGTTCTTC. Its translation is CASMTARTGAYNEQFF.

The chain joins TRBV28 to TRBJ2-3; D uncertain. Germline CDR1 and CDR2: MDHEN and SYDVKM. V was pared by 2 bases and J by 4 bases, with 7 bases between. This CDR3 region has 13 residues. The CDR3 coding sequence is TGTGCCAGCAGTTTAGTGATCGCAGATACGCAGTATTTT. This gives the protein CASSLVIADTQYF.

This clonotype showed up many times. V is TRBV12-3 or TRBV12-4 and J is TRBJ2-5; D is possibly TRBD1 (5 bases). Trimming removed 3 bases from V and 0 bases from J, with 8 bases in between. CDR3 length: 14 residues. CDR3 DNA sequence: TGTGCCAGCAGTTTGACAGCGTACCAAGAGACCCAGTACTTC. Its protein is CASSLTAYQETQYF.

This clonotype was observed at least ten times. The V call is TRBV20-1, the J call TRBJ2-6, with D perhaps assigned TRBD1 or TRBD2 (6 bases each). The CDR3 totals 14 residues. The germline gives CDR1 DFQATT, CDR2 SNEGSKA (reference sequence). Trimming pared 3 bases from V and 2 bases from J, leaving 8 bases between. As DNA, the CDR3 is TGCAGTGCTAGCGGGGGCGCTGGGGCCAACGTCCTGACTTTC. It yields the protein CSASGGAGANVLTF.

The CDR3 DNA follows: TGTGCCAGCAGTCTAAGACAGAGCAATCAGCCCCAGCATTTT. It specifies CASSLRQSNQPQHF. The chain recombines TRBV6-2 or TRBV6-3 with TRBJ1-5, with D possibly TRBD1 on 5 matching bases. V was pared by 5 bases and J by 1 base, with 9 bases between. Germline CDR1 reads MNHEY; CDR2 reads SVGEGT. The CDR3 sequence is 14 residues long.

The gene calls are TRBV2 and TRBJ2-6, with 7 bases lining up with TRBD1. The V and J ends lost 6 bases and 0 bases, in that order; junction bases with no gene match: 2. This CDR3 has 15 amino acids. Germline V gives CDR1 SNHLY, CDR2 FYNNEI. CDR3 residues: CASRWDSSGANVLTF. CDR3 sequence (DNA): TGTGCCAGCAGATGGGACAGCTCTGGGGCCAACGTCCTGACTTTC. The full variable domain, completed using reference TRBV2 and TRBJ2-6, is EPEVTQTPSHQVTQMGQEVILRCVPISNHLYFYWYRQILGQKVEFLVSFYNNEISEKSEIFDDQFSVERPDGSNFTLKIRSTKLEDSAMYFCASRWDSSGANVLTFGAGSRLTVL.

The rearrangement links TRBV20-1 to TRBJ1-2; 8 nucleotides line up with TRBD1. V was pared by 6 bases and J by 8 bases, with 11 bases of the junction left unmatched. Germline CDR1 and CDR2: DFQATT and SNEGSKA (reference sequence). The CDR3 sequence is 13 residues long. Here the CDR3 reads CSAGGTGAPGYTF. DNA for the CDR3: TGCAGTGCCGGAGGGACAGGCGCCCCAGGCTACACCTTC.

Written as DNA, the CDR3 is TGTGCCAGCAGTTACGGGGCGACTAGCGGGGGCCAAGAGACCCAGTACTTC. It yields the protein CASSYGATSGGQETQYF. The chain couples TRBV6-5 to TRBJ2-7; 12 nucleotides line up with TRBD2. Near its end, the DNA agrees better with TRBJ2-5, so the J call may be wrong. This CDR3 is built from 17 residues. Per the germline V gene, CDR1 is MNHEY and CDR2 is SVGAGI.

This clonotype was seen a handful of times. The chain combines TRBV20-1 with TRBJ1-6, with TRBD1 matching 8 bases. The CDR3 has 17 amino acids. Germline V gene sequence: CDR1 DFQATT, CDR2 SNEGSKA (reference sequence). Trimming took 1 base from V and 8 from J; bases not matched to a gene: 13. The CDR3 DNA follows: TGCAGTGCTAGAGGTGACAGGGGACCTGTAATATATTCACCCCTCCACTTT. This translates into CSARGDRGPVIYSPLHF.

About this clonotype: This may arise from a read error, as a much more abundant clone is one base away. The rearrangement joins TRBV10-3 to TRBJ2-5; TRBD1 agrees at 8 bases. V lost 0 bases to trimming and J lost 11 bases; unmatched junction nucleotides: 11. The length of the CDR3 is 15 residues. Germline V CDR1 and CDR2: ENHRY, SYGVKD. The CDR3 DNA reads as TGTGCCATCAGTGAGTCTACTAGGACAGGGAACAAGCAGTACTTC. Translating it yields CAISESTRTGNKQYF.

In its sample, this clonotype was seen once. The chain is built from TRBV4-1 and TRBJ2-1; D may be TRBD2 (6 bases). CDR3 length equals 16 residues. Germline V gives CDR1 MGHRA, CDR2 YSYEKL. Trimming pared 4 bases from V and 1 base from J, leaving 14 bases between. The CDR3 coding sequence is TGCGCCAGCAGCCCCGGAGGGCGGGGATCCTACAATGAGCAGTTCTTC. Translated, it gives CASSPGGRGSYNEQFF.

This clonotype was observed a handful of times. The chain combines TRBV6-1 with TRBJ1-1, with D perhaps TRBD1 (6 bases). Germline V gene data show CDR1 as MNHNS and CDR2 as SASEGT. The CDR3 has 13 amino acids. The V gene lost 7 bases and the J gene lost 6 bases, with 15 bases spanning the gap. CDR3 DNA sequence: TGTGCCAGCAAAAAGGGGGTAGTGGCTGAAGCTTTCTTT. It yields the protein CASKKGVVAEAFF.

The chain has TRBV28 and TRBJ2-4; D may be TRBD1 (6 bases). The CDR3 is 13 residues long. V lost 3 bases to trimming and J lost 4 bases, with 7 bases between them. CDR1 MDHEN and CDR2 SYDVKM come from the germline V gene. CDR3 DNA sequence: TGTGCCAGCAGTTTGGGGACAAAAAACATTCAGTACTTC. As protein: CASSLGTKNIQYF.

This chain uses TRBV7-2 with TRBJ2-3, with D maybe TRBD2 (6 bases). CDR3 size: 16 residues. V gave up 5 bases and J gave up 0 bases, with 15 bases separating them. Germline loops: CDR1 SGHTA, CDR2 FQGNSA. The CDR3 sequence: CASSLRLGSSTDTQYF. As DNA, the CDR3 is TGTGCCAGCAGCCTCCGACTAGGCTCGAGCACAGATACGCAGTATTTT.

This clonotype was observed a handful of times. The chain carries TRBV30 and TRBJ1-4; D is undetermined. The CDR3 sequence is 11 residues long. Germline CDR1 GTSNPN, CDR2 SVGIG (reference sequence). Between the trimmed V and J ends, which lost 3 bases and 8 bases, there was a span of 7 bases. The CDR3: CAWSVGEKLFF. The CDR3 DNA reads as TGTGCCTGGAGCGTGGGGGAAAAACTGTTTTTT.

J is TRBJ2-7 and V is TRBV7-6; 8 nucleotides match TRBD1. TRBJ2-4 explains the end of the DNA better; the J call may be wrong. The V gene's germline CDR1 is SGHVS and CDR2 FNYEAQ. The CDR3 length is 17 residues. In nucleotides, the CDR3 is TGTGCCAGCAGCCCCACCGCGGCAGGGGGCTCCAAAAACATTCAGTACTTC. Translation: CASSPTAAGGSKNIQYF.

The rearrangement joins TRBV2 to TRBJ2-7; D is tentatively TRBD1 or TRBD2 (6 bases each). The germline CDR1 and CDR2 sequences are SNHLY and FYNNEI. Deletions cut 1 base from V and 0 bases from J, with 16 bases between. There are 17 residues in the CDR3. CDR3 amino acids: CASSEGIYTGASYEQYF. The CDR3 DNA reads as TGTGCCAGCAGTGAAGGGATATATACGGGGGCCTCCTACGAGCAGTACTTC.

The rearrangement joins TRBV29-1 to TRBJ2-1; TRBD2 agrees at 9 bases. The junction had 4 bases not matched to a gene; V was cut back by 4 bases and J by 6 bases. This CDR3 is built from 13 residues. Germline V gene data show CDR1 as SQVTM and CDR2 as ANQGSEA. The CDR3 DNA sequence: TGCAGCGTTGGAGAGCGGGGGGTCAATGAGCAGTTCTTC. The encoded protein is CSVGERGVNEQFF.

The V gene is TRBV15, the J gene TRBJ2-6, with D unresolved. CDR3 length: 16 amino acids. Germline V CDR1 and CDR2: LNHNV, YYDKDF (reference sequence). The V and J ends lost 8 bases and 0 bases respectively, with 14 bases between them. This chain's CDR3 is CATQTLESSGANVLTF. CDR3 DNA: TGTGCCACCCAGACGCTTGAGAGCTCTGGGGCCAACGTCCTGACTTTC.

The chain couples TRBV6-1 to TRBJ2-7; perhaps TRBD2 as D (5 bases). Trimming shortened V by 1 base and J by 2 bases, and 9 bases separated the two germline ends. The germline gives CDR1 MNHNS, CDR2 SASEGT. This CDR3 is 14 amino acids long. The CDR3 here is CASSEERTAYEQYF. The CDR3 DNA reads TGTGCCAGCAGTGAAGAAAGGACTGCCTACGAGCAGTACTTC.

This clonotype appeared a single time. As the CDR3 is not closed by the conserved phenylalanine or tryptophan, this likely results from a read error. The chain links TRBV29-1 to TRBJ1-2; the D gene is possibly TRBD1 (5 bases). Looked up from germline, CDR1 is SQVTM and CDR2 is ANQGSEA. The CDR3 covers 15 residues. V was trimmed by 0 bases and J by 4 bases, leaving 15 bases between them. Here the CDR3 reads CSVEEGPGRLYGYTV. DNA of the CDR3: TGCAGCGTTGAAGAGGGGCCGGGTAGACTCTATGGCTACACCGTC.

The chain links TRBV7-2 to TRBJ2-1, with 8 nucleotides matching TRBD1. The V gene's germline CDR1 is SGHTA and CDR2 FQGNSA. This CDR3 is built from 15 residues. Trimming took 5 bases from V and 6 from J; bases not matched to a gene: 9. For the CDR3, the DNA is TGTGCCAGCAGCCCTAAGAGGACAGGGAGCAATGAGCAGTTCTTC. This codes for CASSPKRTGSNEQFF.

The V call is TRBV7-2, the J call TRBJ2-2; TRBD1 is a possible D gene (5 bases). The CDR3 runs to 15 residues. Trimming took 5 bases from V and 3 from J, leaving 13 bases between them. Germline loops: CDR1 SGHTA, CDR2 FQGNSA. CDR3 protein: CASSPLGADTGELFF. The CDR3 bases are TGTGCCAGCAGCCCTCTAGGGGCGGACACCGGGGAGCTGTTTTTT.

This clonotype was counted only a few times. The chain carries TRBV4-1 and TRBJ2-1; 11 bases map to TRBD2. Losses at the gene ends were 0 bases for V and 6 bases for J; bases not matched to a gene: 4. Germline CDR1 MGHRA, CDR2 YSYEKL. The CDR3 is made up of 16 amino acids. CDR3 sequence reads: CASSQDRLAGGNEQFF. The CDR3 DNA sequence: TGCGCCAGCAGCCAAGATAGGCTAGCGGGGGGCAATGAGCAGTTCTTC.